Below, 30 T cell receptor beta chains from the same sample are listed, as sequenced in a study of beta chain features in type 1 diabetes. The investigators reverse transcribed all of the isolated RNA, so they sequenced expressed TCRB transcripts. Clones were sequenced by immunoSEQ multiplex PCR, and TCRdb holds only the in-frame ones, with some missing. The sample consists of about 130,000 clones, about 8.7% of them appearing once. The sequenced material came from central memory CD4+ T cells from blood. The receptors derive from a man aged 18 to 35 in good health.

The genes are TRBV7-9 and TRBJ2-1, with D possibly TRBD1 on 6 matching bases. CDR3 size: 13 residues. Trimming removed 4 bases at V and 6 bases at J, with 10 bases between. Germline lookup yields CDR1 SEHNR and CDR2 FQNEAQ (reference sequence). CDR3 sequence reads: CASSWGPPNEQFF. For the CDR3, the DNA is TGTGCCAGCAGCTGGGGGCCACCCAATGAGCAGTTCTTC.

The rearrangement links TRBV4-1 to TRBJ2-5; D ambiguous. The CDR3 runs 15 residues. CDR1 is MGHRA and CDR2 is YSYEKL in the germline V gene. Trimming stripped 0 bases from V and 5 bases from J, with 13 bases between. The CDR3 nucleotides are TGCGCCAGCAGCCAAGATCCCGGTACAGCCGAGACCCAGTACTTC. This gives the protein CASSQDPGTAETQYF.

This chain links TRBV4-1 with TRBJ1-6; the D gene is possibly TRBD1 (5 bases). Germline CDR1 and CDR2: MGHRA and YSYEKL. This CDR3 has 18 residues. Trimming took off 2 bases at V and 10 bases at J, with 24 bases between the two ends. CDR3 coding DNA: TGCGCCAGCAGCCAATTTCTCCTCTCAGGGCCTCCCCCGTCACCCCTCCACTTT. Translating gives CASSQFLLSGPPPSPLHF.

A few counts support this clone. V is TRBV10-3 and J is TRBJ2-1; D call uncertain. This CDR3 comprises 12 residues. Deletions cut 9 bases from V and 6 bases from J, with 12 bases between. In germline, CDR1 is ENHRY, CDR2 SYGVKD. The CDR3 nucleotides are TGTGCCATGGCCGGTAGCAGCAATGAGCAGTTCTTC. Amino acids: CAMAGSSNEQFF.

This clone occurred a few times. This chain connects TRBV5-1 to TRBJ1-2, with TRBD1 as a possible D gene (5 bases). CDR3 length equals 15 residues. V gave up 3 bases and J gave up 1 base, with 13 bases separating them. Germline V gives CDR1 SGHRS, CDR2 YFSETQ. The CDR3 is CASSSQGGLNYGYTF. DNA of the CDR3: TGCGCCAGCAGCTCTCAGGGAGGGCTTAACTATGGCTACACCTTC.

The V and J genes are TRBV5-1 and TRBJ2-1; 9 nucleotides align to TRBD2. Trimming at V came to 5 bases and at J to 1 base, leaving 4 bases not matched to a gene. CDR1 and CDR2 (germline): SGHRS, YFSETQ. The CDR3 extends over 15 amino acids. The CDR3 spells CASSPAGGSYNEQFF. In DNA form, the CDR3 reads TGCGCCAGCAGTCCTGCGGGGGGGTCCTACAATGAGCAGTTCTTC.

V gene TRBV5-4 combines with J gene TRBJ1-2; no firm D call. The CDR3 length is 13 residues. Trimming pared 3 bases from V and 8 bases from J, leaving 14 bases between. Germline V gene data show CDR1 as SGHNT and CDR2 as YYREEE (reference sequence). CDR3 residues: CASSSPRVAGYTF. The CDR3 DNA reads TGTGCCAGCAGCTCGCCCCGGGTAGCGGGCTACACCTTC.

The DNA of the CDR3 is TGTGCCAGCAGGTCGGGACTAGCGGGAACTTACGAGCAGTACTTC. Its protein product is CASRSGLAGTYEQYF. This chain uses TRBV6-5 with TRBJ2-7; 13 positions match TRBD2. CDR3 length: 15 residues. Germline V lookup: CDR1 MNHEY, CDR2 SVGAGI. Trimming took 6 bases from V and 4 from J; bases not matched to a gene: 6.

The chain has TRBV10-3 and TRBJ2-2; 9 nucleotides align to TRBD2. The CDR3 is made up of 17 amino acids. Germline trimming cut 3 bases from V and 1 base from J; bases unmatched to any gene: 6. Germline CDR1 is ENHRY and CDR2 is SYGVKD. The CDR3 spells CAISENSGGLNTGELFF. CDR3 DNA sequence: TGTGCCATCAGTGAAAATAGCGGGGGCCTGAACACCGGGGAGCTGTTTTTT.

CDR3 loop: CASRRDSGGDTQYF. CDR3 DNA: TGCGCCAGCAGACGGGACAGTGGGGGAGATACGCAGTATTTT. This chain uses TRBV4-1 with TRBJ2-3; TRBD1 matches at 7 bases. Germline lookup yields CDR1 MGHRA and CDR2 YSYEKL. Trimming took 6 bases from V and 5 from J; bases not matched to a gene: 8. The CDR3 runs to 14 residues.

The chain joins TRBV4-3 to TRBJ2-5, with 10 bases matching TRBD1. The CDR3 has 18 residues. With 2 bases clipped from V and 2 bases from J, the junction kept 11 bases outside the gene matches. Germline CDR1 reads LGHNA; CDR2 reads YSLEER. CDR3 protein: CASSQNPPGTGVQETQYF. CDR3 DNA sequence: TGCGCCAGCAGCCAAAACCCCCCCGGGACAGGGGTTCAAGAGACCCAGTACTTC.

This clone has more than one count but fewer than ten. This rearrangement joins TRBV5-4 to TRBJ2-3, with 8 bases identical to TRBD2. The V gene end was trimmed by 4 bases and the J gene end by 0 bases; junction bases not matched to a gene: 7. In germline, CDR1 is SGHNT, CDR2 YYREEE (reference sequence). The CDR3 runs 16 residues. In DNA form, the CDR3 reads TGTGCCAGCAGCCTACGACTAGCGCAAAGCACAGATACGCAGTATTTT. It yields the protein CASSLRLAQSTDTQYF.

A few counts support this clone. The junction departs from germline at one end; a sequencing error may be responsible. The gene calls are TRBV6-5 and TRBJ2-7, with 10 bases aligning to TRBD1. The CDR3 totals 11 residues. Germline-derived CDR1 and CDR2 are MNHEY and SVGAGI. As DNA, the CDR3 is TGTGCCAGCAGTAACGGACAGGGGGTCGACTTC. It yields the protein CASSNGQGVDF.

This clone was counted a few times. The V gene is TRBV7-9, the J gene TRBJ2-5, with D perhaps matching TRBD1 (5 bases). Germline assignment: CDR1 SEHNR and CDR2 FQNEAQ (reference sequence). CDR3 length: 16 amino acids. V was shortened by 5 bases and J by 4 bases, with 20 bases between the two germline ends. DNA of the CDR3: TGTGCCAGCAGCCTCCGATGGGCAGGGTTGTCAGAGACCCAGTACTTC. It codes for CASSLRWAGLSETQYF. The variable domain in full, with the rest retrieved from reference TRBV7-9 and TRBJ2-5, is DTGVSQNPRHKITKRGQNVTFRCDPISEHNRLYWYRQTLGQGPEFLTYFQNEAQLEKSRLLSDRFSAERPKGSFSTLEIQRTEQGDSAMYLCASSLRWAGLSETQYFGPGTRLLVL.

This clone was seen a handful of times. V is TRBV7-9 and J is TRBJ2-3; D gene unclear. In germline, CDR1 is SEHNR, CDR2 FQNEAQ (reference sequence). V dropped 0 bases and J dropped 7 bases, with 5 bases sitting between them. The CDR3 covers 12 residues. The CDR3 here is CASSLARYTQYF. The DNA for the CDR3 is TGTGCCAGCAGCTTAGCCAGATATACGCAGTATTTT.

This clone was seen more than once but under ten times. The CDR3 region has the DNA TGTGCCAGCAGCATAAGAAGCGGGGGCCCGGCGGATACGCAGTATTTT. This codes for CASSIRSGGPADTQYF. V usage is TRBV7-2 and J usage is TRBJ2-3; 8 bases map to TRBD2. In germline, CDR1 is SGHTA, CDR2 FQGNSA. This CDR3 has 16 residues. J gave up 6 bases and V 5 bases, and 13 bases lay outside the gene matches.

In this sample, this clone turned up a few times. CDR3: CASSTRTSNEQFF. The CDR3 bases are TGTGCCAGCAGTACCCGGACTAGCAATGAGCAGTTCTTC. This chain connects TRBV2 to TRBJ2-1; 7 bases agree with TRBD2. Germline lookup yields CDR1 SNHLY and CDR2 FYNNEI. With V trimmed by 5 bases and J by 6 bases, 4 bases remained unmatched. The CDR3 runs 13 residues.

The chain uses TRBV28 and TRBJ2-1, with 11 bases aligning to TRBD1. The CDR3 sequence is 15 residues long. The ends lost 6 bases at V and 6 bases at J; junction bases unmatched: 7. Germline-derived CDR1 and CDR2 are MDHEN and SYDVKM. DNA for the CDR3: TGTGCCAGCAGACCTAGGACAGGGGGCTTCAATGAGCAGTTCTTC. This encodes CASRPRTGGFNEQFF.

This clone was picked up a small number of times. The chain combines TRBV7-2 with TRBJ2-5; 7 bases are shared with TRBD2. Germline V gene sequence: CDR1 SGHTA, CDR2 FQGNSA. This CDR3 is built from 17 residues. The V segment lost 0 bases and the J segment 5 bases; nucleotides outside the gene matches: 12. The CDR3 DNA follows: TGTGCCAGCAGCTTAGCGCCGGGGGGTCCCAAAACGGAGACCCAGTACTTC. This gives the protein CASSLAPGGPKTETQYF.

The chain links TRBV6-5 to TRBJ2-2; TRBD1 agrees at 9 bases. Germline loops: CDR1 MNHEY, CDR2 SVGAGI. V lost 6 bases, J lost 3 bases, and 5 bases stayed unmatched. There are 15 residues in the CDR3. The CDR3 sequence is CASRTGTGYTGELFF. The CDR3 nucleotides are TGTGCCAGCAGGACCGGGACAGGGTACACCGGGGAGCTGTTTTTT.

V gene TRBV6-5 combines with J gene TRBJ2-4, with 10 bases lining up with TRBD2. The CDR3 is 14 amino acids. The V gene end was trimmed by 6 bases and the J gene end by 7 bases; junction bases not matched to a gene: 6. Germline values: CDR1 MNHEY, CDR2 SVGAGI. In nucleotides, the CDR3 is TGTGCCAGCAGCGCACTAGCGGGGCCGAACATTCAGTACTTC. Translating gives CASSALAGPNIQYF.

This clone was picked up a small number of times. The chain has TRBV9 and TRBJ2-3; D is perhaps TRBD1 (5 bases). Germline-derived CDR1 and CDR2 are SGDLS and YYNGEE. The CDR3 sequence is 14 residues long. Trimming cost V 2 bases and J 2 bases, with 9 bases left between them. CDR3 in amino acids: CASSVVGATDTQYF. In DNA, the CDR3 is TGTGCCAGCAGCGTGGTAGGGGCCACAGATACGCAGTATTTT.

This clone was counted only a few times. The rearrangement uses TRBV20-1 and TRBJ2-3; perhaps TRBD1 as D (5 bases). The CDR3 has 11 residues. V was pared by 7 bases and J by 3 bases, with 8 bases between. In germline, CDR1 is DFQATT, CDR2 SNEGSKA (reference sequence). The CDR3 DNA reads TGCAGTGTCCAGGGAACAGATACGCAGTATTTT. Its protein is CSVQGTDTQYF.

This chain connects TRBV6-5 to TRBJ2-7; 8 bases fit TRBD1. Germline V gene data show CDR1 as MNHEY and CDR2 as SVGAGI. V shed 7 bases and J 4 bases; nucleotides not matched to a gene: 9. CDR3 size: 14 residues. Here the CDR3 reads CASTPQTGAYEQYF. DNA of the CDR3: TGTGCCAGCACCCCACAGACAGGGGCGTACGAGCAGTACTTC.

The chain uses TRBV7-9 and TRBJ2-2; 7 nucleotides line up with TRBD1. The CDR3 spans 15 residues. The V segment lost 6 bases and the J segment 4 bases; nucleotides outside the gene matches: 8. Germline CDR1 SEHNR, CDR2 FQNEAQ (reference sequence). The CDR3 coding sequence is TGTGCCAGCAGTTGGGACAGTCGGGGCACCGGGGAGCTGTTTTTT. Residues: CASSWDSRGTGELFF.

This clone was counted at least ten times. The rearrangement joins TRBV10-3 to TRBJ2-1, with D tentatively TRBD2 (6 bases). V dropped 11 bases and J dropped 5 bases, with 16 bases sitting between them. CDR3 length: 13 amino acids. Germline CDR1 is ENHRY and CDR2 is SYGVKD. This CDR3 reads CASRGTQNNEQFF. CDR3 nucleotides: TGTGCCTCCCGCGGGACCCAGAACAATGAGCAGTTCTTC.

This clone was recorded a few times. The V and J genes are TRBV4-2 and TRBJ1-2; maybe TRBD1 (5 bases). Germline V gene lookup returns CDR1 LGHNA and CDR2 YNFKEQ. The CDR3 extends over 14 amino acids. V was clipped by 4 bases and J by 3 bases, with 12 bases between them. The chain's CDR3 is CASSRGTDHYGYTF. CDR3 coding DNA: TGTGCCAGCAGCCGGGGCACAGACCACTATGGCTACACCTTC.

The chain uses TRBV14 and TRBJ1-6; 7 positions agree with TRBD1. From germline, CDR1 is SGHDN and CDR2 FVKESK. This CDR3 has 15 residues. V lost 2 bases and J lost 3; bases outside the gene matches: 1. In nucleotides, the CDR3 is TGTGCCAGCAGCCAACAGGGGGGCTATAATTCACCCCTCCACTTT. It encodes CASSQQGGYNSPLHF.

The sample holds many counts of this clone. The chain employs TRBV7-2 and TRBJ2-7, with TRBD1 as a possible D gene (5 bases). CDR3 length equals 14 residues. V lost 2 bases, J lost 4 bases, and 12 bases lay in between. In germline, CDR1 is SGHTA, CDR2 FQGNSA. The CDR3 protein is CASSLQGALYEQYF. The CDR3 bases are TGTGCCAGCAGCTTACAGGGTGCCCTTTACGAGCAGTACTTC.

This clone showed up just a few times. This chain joins TRBV7-2 and TRBJ2-4, with D unclear. V lost 6 bases and J lost 8, with 11 bases in between. The CDR3 sequence is 12 residues long. Germline V CDR1 and CDR2: SGHTA, FQGNSA. As DNA, the CDR3 is TGTGCCAGCAGACCCTCTAATTACATTCAGTACTTC. Translation: CASRPSNYIQYF.